This entry concerns a single T cell receptor beta chain. What it binds is not known. TCRdb's table, derived via immunoSEQ multiplex PCR, lists solely in-frame clones and lacks some. The profile shows about 200,000 clones, around nine tenths of them singletons. The data are from a study of T cell responses to AZD1222 COVID-19 vaccine. General study findings and limits: Only a handful of people who got AZD1222 tested seropositive at baseline. Spike-specific TCR breadth and depth both grew after two AZD1222 doses. Donors, mostly white British, included more females; clonal diversity was possibly underestimated.

This receptor was obtained from an adult who received the MenACWY meningococcal vaccine as a control. The sequencing used peripheral blood, collected 28 days after the second dose of the MenACWY control vaccine.

The CDR3 DNA follows: TGTGCCAGTAGTATTATCGGGGACAGTTATAGCAATCAGCCCCAGCATTTT. This translates into CASSIIGDSYSNQPQHF. The chain is built from TRBV19 and TRBJ1-5; 7 nucleotides align to TRBD1. The trim removed 3 bases at V and 0 bases at J, leaving 8 bases unmatched. The CDR3 contains 17 residues. Looked up from germline, CDR1 is LNHDA and CDR2 is SQIVND (reference sequence). Looking up the rest from reference TRBV19 and TRBJ1-5 gives the full variable domain: DGGITQSPKYLFRKEGQNVTLSCEQNLNHDAMYWYRQDPGQGLRLIYYSQIVNDFQKGDIAEGYSVSREKKESFPLTVTSAQKNPTAFYLCASSIIGDSYSNQPQHFGDGTRLSIL.